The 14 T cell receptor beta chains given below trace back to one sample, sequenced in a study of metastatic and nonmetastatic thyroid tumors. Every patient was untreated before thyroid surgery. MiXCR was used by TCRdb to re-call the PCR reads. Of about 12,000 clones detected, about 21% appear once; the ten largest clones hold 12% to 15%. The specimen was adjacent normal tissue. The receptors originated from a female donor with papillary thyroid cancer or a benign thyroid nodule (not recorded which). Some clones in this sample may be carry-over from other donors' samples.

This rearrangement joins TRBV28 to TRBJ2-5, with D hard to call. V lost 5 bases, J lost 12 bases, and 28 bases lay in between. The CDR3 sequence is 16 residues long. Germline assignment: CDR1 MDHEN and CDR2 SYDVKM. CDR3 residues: CASSPNGPTRRETKYF. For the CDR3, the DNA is TGTGCCAGCAGTCCTAACGGACCGACACGGAGAGAGACAAAGTACTTC.

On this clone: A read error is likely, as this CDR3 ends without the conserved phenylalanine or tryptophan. The CDR3 DNA follows: TGTGCCAGCAGCCAAGAGCCGGGAGCTCGAAACACCATATATTCT. It codes for CASSQEPGARNTIYS. The chain recombines TRBV7-8 with TRBJ1-3; D uncertain. The CDR3 is 15 residues long. Looked up from germline, CDR1 is SGHVS and CDR2 is FQNEAQ. V lost 5 bases and J lost 5, with 16 bases in between.

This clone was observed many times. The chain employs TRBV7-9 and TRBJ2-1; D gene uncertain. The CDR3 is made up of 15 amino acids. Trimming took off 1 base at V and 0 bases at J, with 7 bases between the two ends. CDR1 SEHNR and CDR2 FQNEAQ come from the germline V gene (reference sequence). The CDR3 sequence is CASSLEQPSYNEQFF. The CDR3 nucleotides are TGTGCCAGCAGCTTAGAACAGCCCTCCTACAATGAGCAGTTCTTC. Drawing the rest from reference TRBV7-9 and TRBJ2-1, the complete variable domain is DTGVSQNPRHKITKRGQNVTFRCDPISEHNRLYWYRQTLGQGPEFLTYFQNEAQLEKSRLLSDRFSAERPKGSFSTLEIQRTEQGDSAMYLCASSLEQPSYNEQFFGPGTRLTVL.

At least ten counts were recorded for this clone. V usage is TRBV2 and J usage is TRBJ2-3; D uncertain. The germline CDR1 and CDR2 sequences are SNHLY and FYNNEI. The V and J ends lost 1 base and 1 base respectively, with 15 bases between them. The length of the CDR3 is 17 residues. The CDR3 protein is CASSEDWGGFGTDTQYF. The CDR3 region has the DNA TGTGCCAGCAGTGAAGACTGGGGTGGATTTGGCACAGATACGCAGTATTTT. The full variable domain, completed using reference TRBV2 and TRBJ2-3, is EPEVTQTPSHQVTQMGQEVILRCVPISNHLYFYWYRQILGQKVEFLVSFYNNEISEKSEIFDDQFSVERPDGSNFTLKIRSTKLEDSAMYFCASSEDWGGFGTDTQYFGPGTRLTVL.

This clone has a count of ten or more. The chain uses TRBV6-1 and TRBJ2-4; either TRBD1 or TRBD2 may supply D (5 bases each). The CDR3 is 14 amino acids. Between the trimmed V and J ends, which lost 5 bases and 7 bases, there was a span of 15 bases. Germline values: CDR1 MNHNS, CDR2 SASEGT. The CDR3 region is CASSFSPGSNIQYF. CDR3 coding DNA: TGTGCCAGCAGTTTTTCTCCAGGGAGCAACATTCAGTACTTC.

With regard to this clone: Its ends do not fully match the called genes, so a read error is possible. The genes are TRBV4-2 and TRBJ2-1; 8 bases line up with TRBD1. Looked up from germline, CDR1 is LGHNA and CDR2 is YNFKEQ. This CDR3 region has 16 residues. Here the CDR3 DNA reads TGTGCCAGCAGACAGGGGGGCACGGGGGTGCACAATGAACAGTTCTTC. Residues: CASRQGGTGVHNEQFF.

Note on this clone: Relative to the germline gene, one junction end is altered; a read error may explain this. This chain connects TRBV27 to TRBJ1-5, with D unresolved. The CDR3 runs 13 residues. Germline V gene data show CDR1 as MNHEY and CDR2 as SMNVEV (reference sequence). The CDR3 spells CSSSWANNQPQHF. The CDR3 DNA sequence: TGTTCCAGCAGTTGGGCCAACAATCAGCCCCAGCATTTT.

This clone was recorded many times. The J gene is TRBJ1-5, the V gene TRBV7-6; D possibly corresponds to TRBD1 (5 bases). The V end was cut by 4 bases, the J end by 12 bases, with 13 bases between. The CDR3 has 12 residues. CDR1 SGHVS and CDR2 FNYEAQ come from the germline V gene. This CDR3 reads CASSSGGGRQHF. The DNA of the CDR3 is TGTGCCAGCAGCTCCGGGGGGGGACGCCAGCATTTT.

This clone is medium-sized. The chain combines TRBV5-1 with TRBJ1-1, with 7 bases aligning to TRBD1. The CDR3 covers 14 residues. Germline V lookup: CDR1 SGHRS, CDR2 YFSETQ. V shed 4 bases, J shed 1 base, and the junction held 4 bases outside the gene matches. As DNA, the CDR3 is TGCGCCAGCAGCGCCCGACAGGGGAACACTGAAGCTTTCTTT. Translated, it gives CASSARQGNTEAFF.

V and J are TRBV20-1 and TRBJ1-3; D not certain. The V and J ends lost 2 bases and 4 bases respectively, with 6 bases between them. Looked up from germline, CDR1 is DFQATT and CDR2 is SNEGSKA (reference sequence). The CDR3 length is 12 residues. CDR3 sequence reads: CSARFSGNTIYF. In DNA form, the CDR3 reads TGCAGTGCTAGATTCTCCGGAAACACCATATATTTT.

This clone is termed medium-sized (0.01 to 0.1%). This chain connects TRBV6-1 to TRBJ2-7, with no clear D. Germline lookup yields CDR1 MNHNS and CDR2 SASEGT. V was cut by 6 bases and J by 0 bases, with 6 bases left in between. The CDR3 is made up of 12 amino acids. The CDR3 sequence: CASSLISYEQYF. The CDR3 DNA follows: TGTGCCAGCAGCCTCATCTCCTACGAGCAGTACTTC.

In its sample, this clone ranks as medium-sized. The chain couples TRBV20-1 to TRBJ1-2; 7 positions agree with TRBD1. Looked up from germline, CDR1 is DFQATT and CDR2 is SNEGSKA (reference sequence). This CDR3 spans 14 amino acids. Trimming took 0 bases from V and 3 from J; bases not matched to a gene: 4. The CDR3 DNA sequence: TGCAGTGCTAGAGAACTGACAGGGCACTATGGCTACACCTTC. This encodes CSARELTGHYGYTF.

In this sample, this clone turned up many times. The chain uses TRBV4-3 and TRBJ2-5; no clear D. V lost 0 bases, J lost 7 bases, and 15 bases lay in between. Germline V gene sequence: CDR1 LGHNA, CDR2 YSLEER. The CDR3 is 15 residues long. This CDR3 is CASSQEYTVEATQYF. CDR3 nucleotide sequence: TGCGCCAGCAGCCAAGAGTATACGGTGGAAGCGACCCAGTACTTC.

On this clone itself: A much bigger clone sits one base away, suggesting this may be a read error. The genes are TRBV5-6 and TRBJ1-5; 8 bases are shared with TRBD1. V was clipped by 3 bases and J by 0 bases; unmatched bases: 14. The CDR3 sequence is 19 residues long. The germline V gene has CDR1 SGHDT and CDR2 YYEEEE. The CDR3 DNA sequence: TGTGCCAGCAGCTCGGCCAGGCAGGGGGCTCTTTATAGCAATCAGCCCCAGCATTTT. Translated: CASSSARQGALYSNQPQHF.